A selection of T cell receptor beta chains follows, all from one sample in a study of naive and memory T cell subsets. TCRdb ran MiXCR on the UMI-ligation and nested PCR reads and lists one entry per CDR3 protein. The profile shows about 100,000 distinct CDR3 sequences, roughly 15% of them singletons. The specimen sequenced was naive CD8+ T cells from blood. The receptors were sampled from a human donor in good health. Each CDR3 is given with its conserved first and last residue. The order of the fields is D gene, V gene, clone size, J gene, CDR3 protein, CDR3 DNA. The D gene is left open where the match is weak. For some rows the clone size is stated as once, few or many, or as a class when expanded; others skip it.

d_call: TRBD2; v_call: TRBV12-3/TRBV12-4; clone_size: few; j_call: TRBJ2-3; cdr3_aa: CASSFFVAGVPDTQYF; cdr3_nt: TGTGCCAGCAGTTTCTTCGTGGCGGGAGTGCCAGATACGCAGTATTTT
d_call: TRBD1; v_call: TRBV6-1; clone_size: many; j_call: TRBJ2-1; cdr3_aa: CASSGSPGGDEQFF; cdr3_nt: TGTGCCAGCAGTGGATCCCCAGGGGGAGATGAGCAGTTCTTC
d_call: .; v_call: TRBV4-3; clone_size: many; j_call: TRBJ2-7; cdr3_aa: CASSQETGSTYEQYF; cdr3_nt: TGCGCCAGCAGCCAAGAAACAGGGTCCACCTACGAGCAGTACTTC
d_call: .; v_call: TRBV6-2/TRBV6-3; clone_size: .; j_call: TRBJ2-7; cdr3_aa: CASSYLGLEQYF; cdr3_nt: TGTGCCAGCAGTTACTTAGGGTTGGAGCAGTACTTC
d_call: TRBD2; v_call: TRBV6-1; clone_size: .; j_call: TRBJ2-2; cdr3_aa: CASSDWTSGVFPGAGELFF; cdr3_nt: TGTGCCAGCAGTGACTGGACTAGCGGGGTTTTTCCGGGCGCCGGGGAGCTGTTTTTT
d_call: .; v_call: TRBV11-3; clone_size: .; j_call: TRBJ1-4; cdr3_aa: CASSLPNNEKLFF; cdr3_nt: TGTGCCAGCAGCTTACCTAATAATGAAAAACTGTTTTTT
d_call: .; v_call: TRBV12-3/TRBV12-4; clone_size: few; j_call: TRBJ2-1; cdr3_aa: CASSLVMTGGEQFF; cdr3_nt: TGTGCCAGCAGTTTAGTCATGACAGGAGGTGAGCAGTTCTTC
d_call: .; v_call: TRBV27; clone_size: many; j_call: TRBJ2-3; cdr3_aa: CASSSTHRADTQYF; cdr3_nt: TGTGCCAGCAGTTCGACCCACAGGGCAGATACGCAGTATTTT
d_call: .; v_call: TRBV9; clone_size: many; j_call: TRBJ1-1; cdr3_aa: CASSPEDINTEAFF; cdr3_nt: TGTGCCAGCAGCCCAGAGGACATCAACACTGAAGCTTTCTTT
d_call: .; v_call: TRBV21-1; clone_size: many; j_call: TRBJ2-1; cdr3_aa: CASSKVFRRTRRVNEQFF; cdr3_nt: TGTGCCAGCAGCAAAGTATTCCGGCGGACTAGACGGGTGAATGAGCAGTTCTTC
d_call: TRBD1; v_call: TRBV27; clone_size: .; j_call: TRBJ1-1; cdr3_aa: CASSSTGGFEAFF; cdr3_nt: TGTGCCAGCAGTTCGACAGGGGGTTTTGAAGCTTTCTTT
d_call: .; v_call: TRBV29-1; clone_size: .; j_call: TRBJ1-5; cdr3_aa: CSVRGTQPQHF; cdr3_nt: TGCAGCGTTCGGGGGACTCAGCCCCAGCATTTT
d_call: .; v_call: TRBV9; clone_size: few; j_call: TRBJ2-7; cdr3_aa: CAANQLGTPGNEQYF; cdr3_nt: TGTGCCGCGAACCAGCTTGGCACCCCGGGGAACGAGCAGTACTTC
d_call: .; v_call: TRBV7-3; clone_size: few; j_call: TRBJ1-1; cdr3_aa: CASGAWMNTEAFF; cdr3_nt: TGTGCCAGCGGGGCATGGATGAACACTGAAGCTTTCTTT
d_call: TRBD2; v_call: TRBV4-2; clone_size: many; j_call: TRBJ2-7; cdr3_aa: CASSQALAGVYEQYF; cdr3_nt: TGTGCCAGCAGCCAAGCGCTAGCGGGAGTGTACGAGCAGTACTTC
d_call: .; v_call: TRBV15; clone_size: many; j_call: TRBJ1-6; cdr3_aa: CATSREFYSPLHF; cdr3_nt: TGTGCCACCAGCAGAGAATTTTATTCACCCCTCCACTTT
d_call: TRBD2; v_call: TRBV12-3/TRBV12-4; clone_size: many; j_call: TRBJ2-3; cdr3_aa: CASGGGISTDTQYF; cdr3_nt: TGTGCCAGCGGGGGGGGGATCAGCACAGATACGCAGTATTTT
d_call: .; v_call: TRBV7-3; clone_size: .; j_call: TRBJ2-3; cdr3_aa: CASSNFRDTQYF; cdr3_nt: TGTGCCAGCAGCAACTTTAGAGATACGCAGTATTTT
d_call: .; v_call: TRBV4-3; clone_size: few; j_call: TRBJ2-2; cdr3_aa: CASSQDRTAGNTGELFF; cdr3_nt: TGCGCCAGCAGCCAAGATAGGACAGCGGGAAACACCGGGGAGCTGTTTTTT
d_call: TRBD2; v_call: TRBV6-1; clone_size: .; j_call: TRBJ2-7; cdr3_aa: CASSEGSAWGGRRSYEQYF; cdr3_nt: TGTGCCAGCAGTGAAGGGTCCGCTTGGGGGGGAAGGCGATCCTACGAGCAGTACTTC
d_call: TRBD2; v_call: TRBV20-1; clone_size: .; j_call: TRBJ2-6; cdr3_aa: CSARGLAGGVGANVLTF; cdr3_nt: TGCAGTGCCAGGGGGCTAGCGGGAGGGGTTGGGGCCAACGTCCTGACTTTC
d_call: TRBD2; v_call: TRBV4-2; clone_size: many; j_call: TRBJ2-5; cdr3_aa: CASSQDYPGGYQETQYF; cdr3_nt: TGTGCCAGCAGCCAAGATTACCCGGGAGGGTACCAAGAGACCCAGTACTTC
d_call: .; v_call: TRBV2; clone_size: few; j_call: TRBJ1-5; cdr3_aa: CASSETDQYSNQPQHF; cdr3_nt: TGTGCCAGCAGTGAAACAGACCAATATAGCAATCAGCCCCAGCATTTT
d_call: .; v_call: TRBV30; clone_size: few; j_call: TRBJ2-7; cdr3_aa: CAWRGSAYEQYF; cdr3_nt: TGTGCCTGGAGAGGGTCCGCCTACGAGCAGTACTTC
d_call: .; v_call: TRBV7-2; clone_size: few; j_call: TRBJ2-1; cdr3_aa: CASLLVGGAYNEQFF; cdr3_nt: TGTGCCAGTCTGCTTGTAGGGGGGGCCTACAATGAGCAGTTCTTC
d_call: .; v_call: TRBV5-1; clone_size: .; j_call: TRBJ2-1; cdr3_aa: CASSFTGLNNEQFF; cdr3_nt: TGCGCCAGCAGCTTTACTGGCTTAAACAATGAGCAGTTCTTC
d_call: .; v_call: TRBV11-1; clone_size: .; j_call: TRBJ1-2; cdr3_aa: CASTRGQNGYTF; cdr3_nt: TGTGCCAGCACACGAGGCCAGAATGGCTACACCTTC
d_call: .; v_call: TRBV6-7; clone_size: .; j_call: TRBJ2-7; cdr3_aa: CASSYPTGPFCEQYF; cdr3_nt: TGTGCCAGCAGTTACCCGACCGGGCCTTTTTGCGAGCAGTACTTC
d_call: .; v_call: TRBV9; clone_size: many; j_call: TRBJ2-1; cdr3_aa: CASSPWTVHEQFF; cdr3_nt: TGTGCCAGCAGCCCCTGGACAGTTCATGAGCAGTTCTTC
d_call: TRBD2; v_call: TRBV7-3; clone_size: few; j_call: TRBJ2-5; cdr3_aa: CASSLSAGGEETQYF; cdr3_nt: TGTGCCAGCAGCTTATCGGCGGGAGGAGAAGAGACCCAGTACTTC
d_call: .; v_call: TRBV15; clone_size: .; j_call: TRBJ1-1; cdr3_aa: CATGGGGGDTEAFF; cdr3_nt: TGTGCCACCGGGGGAGGCGGTGGGGACACTGAAGCTTTCTTT
d_call: .; v_call: TRBV24-1; clone_size: few; j_call: TRBJ1-1; cdr3_aa: CATRRTGEDTEAFF; cdr3_nt: TGTGCCACCAGACGTACCGGGGAGGACACTGAAGCTTTCTTT
d_call: TRBD2; v_call: TRBV20-1; clone_size: many; j_call: TRBJ2-1; cdr3_aa: CSAASSASGGNNEQFF; cdr3_nt: TGCAGTGCTGCGTCTTCGGCGAGCGGGGGTAACAATGAGCAGTTCTTC
d_call: TRBD1; v_call: TRBV7-9; clone_size: few; j_call: TRBJ1-5; cdr3_aa: CASSPGPGQGGQPQHF; cdr3_nt: TGTGCCAGCAGCCCTGGGCCGGGACAGGGAGGTCAGCCCCAGCATTTT
d_call: .; v_call: TRBV20-1; clone_size: .; j_call: TRBJ1-3; cdr3_aa: CSARILLAGRSNTIYF; cdr3_nt: TGCAGTGCTAGAATTCTTCTGGCAGGGAGAAGCAACACCATATATTTT
d_call: .; v_call: TRBV19; clone_size: many; j_call: TRBJ2-7; cdr3_aa: CASSIWGQTSEQYF; cdr3_nt: TGTGCCAGTAGTATATGGGGGCAAACTAGTGAGCAGTACTTC
d_call: .; v_call: TRBV25-1; clone_size: .; j_call: TRBJ1-1; cdr3_aa: CASSEYTRSTEAFF; cdr3_nt: TGTGCCAGCAGTGAATATACCAGAAGCACTGAAGCTTTCTTT
d_call: TRBD1; v_call: TRBV29-1; clone_size: .; j_call: TRBJ2-2; cdr3_aa: CSVEGSPGGTGELFF; cdr3_nt: TGCAGCGTTGAAGGCAGCCCAGGGGGCACCGGGGAGCTGTTTTTT
d_call: TRBD2; v_call: TRBV6-5; clone_size: few; j_call: TRBJ2-1; cdr3_aa: CASSYARGGYNEQFF; cdr3_nt: TGTGCCAGCAGTTACGCGCGGGGGGGGTACAATGAGCAGTTCTTC
d_call: .; v_call: TRBV12-3/TRBV12-4; clone_size: .; j_call: TRBJ1-1; cdr3_aa: CASSLGRPNTEAFF; cdr3_nt: TGTGCCAGCAGTTTGGGGAGACCCAACACTGAAGCTTTCTTT
d_call: TRBD1; v_call: TRBV19; clone_size: .; j_call: TRBJ2-5; cdr3_aa: CASSHWGQQETQYF; cdr3_nt: TGTGCCAGTAGTCACTGGGGACAGCAAGAGACCCAGTACTTC
d_call: TRBD2; v_call: TRBV20-1; clone_size: many; j_call: TRBJ2-5; cdr3_aa: CSAREYPLPRTSNEETQYF; cdr3_nt: TGCAGTGCTAGAGAATATCCACTTCCTAGGACTAGCAATGAAGAGACCCAGTACTTC
d_call: .; v_call: TRBV11-1; clone_size: .; j_call: TRBJ2-5; cdr3_aa: CASSSFRDSQETQYF; cdr3_nt: TGTGCCAGCAGCTCCTTCCGGGACTCCCAAGAGACCCAGTACTTC
d_call: TRBD2; v_call: TRBV15; clone_size: many; j_call: TRBJ2-1; cdr3_aa: CATTPLGSGSGNEQFF; cdr3_nt: TGTGCCACCACCCCTCTGGGGAGCGGGAGTGGCAATGAGCAGTTCTTC
d_call: .; v_call: TRBV25-1; clone_size: few; j_call: TRBJ2-7; cdr3_aa: CASSQRQGTYEQYF; cdr3_nt: TGTGCCAGCAGCCAGAGACAAGGCACCTACGAGCAGTACTTC
d_call: .; v_call: TRBV7-3; clone_size: .; j_call: TRBJ2-6; cdr3_aa: CASSTDSPSSGANVLTF; cdr3_nt: TGTGCCAGCAGCACGGACAGCCCAAGCTCTGGGGCCAACGTCCTGACTTTC
d_call: .; v_call: TRBV7-9; clone_size: few; j_call: TRBJ2-1; cdr3_aa: CASSFPGANNEQFF; cdr3_nt: TGTGCCAGCAGCTTTCCGGGCGCGAACAATGAGCAGTTCTTC
d_call: .; v_call: TRBV4-3; clone_size: many; j_call: TRBJ2-1; cdr3_aa: CASSPAWTKADSNEQFF; cdr3_nt: TGCGCCAGCAGCCCAGCTTGGACTAAAGCAGACAGTAATGAGCAGTTCTTC
d_call: .; v_call: TRBV29-1; clone_size: few; j_call: TRBJ2-7; cdr3_aa: CSVLQGHGPYEQYF; cdr3_nt: TGCAGCGTCCTACAGGGTCATGGACCCTACGAGCAGTACTTC
d_call: .; v_call: TRBV7-9; clone_size: few; j_call: TRBJ1-1; cdr3_aa: CASSLSPRSTEAFF; cdr3_nt: TGTGCCAGCAGCTTATCACCACGGAGCACTGAAGCTTTCTTT
d_call: .; v_call: TRBV5-4; clone_size: few; j_call: TRBJ1-2; cdr3_aa: CASRGTAYGYTF; cdr3_nt: TGTGCCAGCAGGGGTACGGCCTATGGCTACACCTTC
d_call: TRBD2; v_call: TRBV3-1; clone_size: .; j_call: TRBJ2-3; cdr3_aa: CASSPGLAGGNTDTQYF; cdr3_nt: TGTGCCAGCAGCCCTGGACTAGCGGGGGGGAACACAGATACGCAGTATTTT
d_call: .; v_call: TRBV28; clone_size: many; j_call: TRBJ2-2; cdr3_aa: CASSLMNTGELFF; cdr3_nt: TGTGCCAGCAGTCTGATGAATACCGGGGAGCTGTTTTTT
d_call: .; v_call: TRBV13; clone_size: .; j_call: TRBJ2-5; cdr3_aa: CASSLNGRQETQYF; cdr3_nt: TGTGCCAGCAGCTTAAACGGGCGCCAAGAGACCCAGTACTTC
d_call: .; v_call: TRBV7-9; clone_size: .; j_call: TRBJ2-2; cdr3_aa: CASSWAGTANTGELFF; cdr3_nt: TGTGCCAGCAGCTGGGCTGGGACGGCGAACACCGGGGAGCTGTTTTTT